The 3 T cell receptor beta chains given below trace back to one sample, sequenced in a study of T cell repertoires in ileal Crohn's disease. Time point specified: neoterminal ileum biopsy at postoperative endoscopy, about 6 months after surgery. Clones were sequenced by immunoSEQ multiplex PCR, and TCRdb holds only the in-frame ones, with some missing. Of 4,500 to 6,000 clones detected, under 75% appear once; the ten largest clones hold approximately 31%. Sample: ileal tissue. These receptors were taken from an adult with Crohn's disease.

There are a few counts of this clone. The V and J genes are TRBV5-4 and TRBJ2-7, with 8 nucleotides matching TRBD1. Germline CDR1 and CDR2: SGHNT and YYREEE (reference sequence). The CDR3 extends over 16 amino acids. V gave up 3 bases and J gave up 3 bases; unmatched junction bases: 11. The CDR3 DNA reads TGTGCCAGCAGCTACGCCGCCGGACAGGGACACTACGAGCAGTACTTC. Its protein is CASSYAAGQGHYEQYF. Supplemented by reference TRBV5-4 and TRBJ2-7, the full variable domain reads ETGVTQSPTHLIKTRGQQVTLRCSSQSGHNTVSWYQQALGQGPQFIFQYYREEENGRGNFPPRFSGLQFPNYSSELNVNALELDDSALYLCASSYAAGQGHYEQYFGPGTRLTVT.

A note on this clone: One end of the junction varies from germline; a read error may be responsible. The CDR3 DNA follows: TGTGCCAGCAGCCCGGTCGCCCACTCTGGAAACACCATATATTTT. Translated: CASSPVAHSGNTIYF. The V and J genes are TRBV5-1 and TRBJ1-3; D is undetermined. Per the germline V gene, CDR1 is SGHRS and CDR2 is YFSETQ. The CDR3 contains 15 residues. Together with reference TRBV5-1 and TRBJ1-3, the CDR3 gives the full variable domain: KAGVTQTPRYLIKTRGQQVTLSCSPISGHRSVSWYQQTPGQGLQFLFEYFSETQRNKGNFPGRFSGRQFSNSRSEMNVSTLELGDSALYLCASSPVAHSGNTIYFGEGSWLTVV.

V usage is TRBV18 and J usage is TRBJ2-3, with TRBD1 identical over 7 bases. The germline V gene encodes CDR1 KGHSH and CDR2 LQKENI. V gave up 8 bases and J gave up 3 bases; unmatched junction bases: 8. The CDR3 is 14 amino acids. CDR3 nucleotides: TGTGCCAGCGCCGACAGGGATGGGACAGATACGCAGTATTTT. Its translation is CASADRDGTDTQYF.